What follows are 27 T cell receptor beta chains derived from one specimen sequenced in a study of T cell responses to AZD1222 COVID-19 vaccine. Using immunoSEQ multiplex PCR, the repertoire was profiled, and TCRdb retains in-frame clones only, with some absent. The repertoire has roughly 120,000 clones, over 75% of them found once; the top ten carry approximately 3%. Here the sequenced sample was peripheral blood, taken on day 0 of AZD1222 vaccination. The source is an adult in good health.

This sequence joins TRBV2 and TRBJ1-1; D is unresolved. The CDR3 has 11 amino acids. Germline V gene sequence: CDR1 SNHLY, CDR2 FYNNEI. Trimming removed 6 bases at V and 5 bases at J, with 7 bases between. The CDR3 spells CASRGKTEAFF. The CDR3, as DNA: TGTGCCAGCAGGGGGAAAACTGAAGCTTTCTTT.

The CDR3 DNA sequence: TGTGCCAGCAGGACAGGTTTTGGGACTAACTATGGCTACACCTTC. Its protein is CASRTGFGTNYGYTF. V usage is TRBV6-5 and J usage is TRBJ1-2; tentative D call: TRBD1 (6 bases). Germline V CDR1 and CDR2: MNHEY, SVGAGI. This CDR3 is built from 15 residues. V was shortened by 6 bases and J by 0 bases, with 14 bases between the two germline ends.

The chain joins TRBV2 to TRBJ2-3; a weak D match, TRBD1 (6 bases). Germline CDR1 is SNHLY and CDR2 is FYNNEI. The CDR3 consists of 14 residues. V gave up 4 bases and J gave up 1 base, with 9 bases separating them. DNA for the CDR3: TGTGCCAGCAGTGCGACAGGTCGCACAGATACGCAGTATTTT. Translation gives CASSATGRTDTQYF.

This chain's CDR3 is CASFRDRGHYGYTF. For the CDR3, the DNA is TGTGCCAGTTTCCGGGACAGGGGTCACTATGGCTACACCTTC. V gene TRBV5-4 combines with J gene TRBJ1-2, with TRBD1 matching over 10 bases. CDR1 is SGHNT and CDR2 is YYREEE in the germline V gene (reference sequence). The length of the CDR3 is 14 residues. The ends lost 8 bases at V and 3 bases at J; junction bases unmatched: 7.

J is TRBJ1-5 and V is TRBV2; TRBD1 might be the D (6 bases). CDR1 SNHLY and CDR2 FYNNEI come from the germline V gene. The V end lost 3 bases, the J end lost 3 bases, and 12 bases lay between the germline ends. CDR3 length: 15 residues. Written as DNA, the CDR3 is TGTGCCAGCAGTGATGGGCAGGGGCTCAATCAGCCCCAGCATTTT. Translation: CASSDGQGLNQPQHF. The full variable domain, in which reference TRBV2 and TRBJ1-5 provide the parts outside the CDR3, is EPEVTQTPSHQVTQMGQEVILRCVPISNHLYFYWYRQILGQKVEFLVSFYNNEISEKSEIFDDQFSVERPDGSNFTLKIRSTKLEDSAMYFCASSDGQGLNQPQHFGDGTRLSIL.

The chain combines TRBV2 with TRBJ1-2, with D possibly matching TRBD1 (6 bases). The CDR3 has 13 residues. Germline V gene sequence: CDR1 SNHLY, CDR2 FYNNEI. V was trimmed by 6 bases and J by 4 bases, leaving 12 bases between them. In DNA, the CDR3 is TGTGCCAGCAGCCTGGACAGCCTCTATGGCTACACCTTC. Translated, it gives CASSLDSLYGYTF. The whole variable domain, remainder taken from reference TRBV2 and TRBJ1-2, is EPEVTQTPSHQVTQMGQEVILRCVPISNHLYFYWYRQILGQKVEFLVSFYNNEISEKSEIFDDQFSVERPDGSNFTLKIRSTKLEDSAMYFCASSLDSLYGYTFGSGTRLTVV.

This rearrangement joins TRBV5-1 to TRBJ2-6; D not resolved. The CDR3 runs 14 residues. V lost 8 bases and J lost 0, with 9 bases in between. CDR1 is SGHRS, CDR2 YFSETQ, per germline. CDR3 in amino acids: CASTTVSGANVLTF. The DNA for the CDR3 is TGCGCCAGTACGACGGTCTCTGGGGCCAACGTCCTGACTTTC.

As to this clone: The junction shows a germline mismatch at one end, possibly a read error. The rearrangement joins TRBV7-9 to TRBJ2-1; D ambiguous. CDR1 and CDR2 from the germline V gene are SEHNR and FQNEAQ (reference sequence). This CDR3 comprises 14 residues. The CDR3 DNA reads TGTGCCAGCACCTTAACGGATTCCTACAATGAGCAGTTCTTC. Its translation: CASTLTDSYNEQFF.

This clone occurred once. The V and J genes are TRBV7-9 and TRBJ1-4; possible D gene TRBD1, 5 bases. CDR3 length: 14 residues. Trimming stripped 5 bases from V and 8 bases from J, with 15 bases between. The V gene's germline CDR1 is SEHNR and CDR2 FQNEAQ (reference sequence). The CDR3 here is CASSRDLEREKLFF. CDR3 coding DNA: TGTGCCAGCAGCAGGGACTTGGAGAGGGAAAAACTGTTTTTT. The whole variable domain, filled in from reference TRBV7-9 and TRBJ1-4, reads DTGVSQNPRHKITKRGQNVTFRCDPISEHNRLYWYRQTLGQGPEFLTYFQNEAQLEKSRLLSDRFSAERPKGSFSTLEIQRTEQGDSAMYLCASSRDLEREKLFFGSGTQLSVL.

The CDR3 DNA follows: TGTGCCATCAGTGAGCGAGGGGCCCAAGAGACCCAGTACTTC. Its protein is CAISERGAQETQYF. This chain links TRBV10-3 with TRBJ2-5, with D possibly called TRBD1 or TRBD2 (5 bases each). This CDR3 comprises 14 residues. The V end was cut by 2 bases, the J end by 1 base, with 8 bases between. CDR1 ENHRY and CDR2 SYGVKD come from the germline V gene.

The chain combines TRBV20-1 with TRBJ2-5; D possibly corresponds to TRBD1 (8 bases). Germline V gene data show CDR1 as DFQATT and CDR2 as SNEGSKA (reference sequence). The CDR3 covers 16 residues. V was cut by 3 bases and J by 3 bases, with 20 bases left in between. DNA for the CDR3: TGCAGTGCTAGTTGGGGACAGGTGGGAGGGAAAGAGACCCAGTACTTC. It specifies CSASWGQVGGKETQYF.

The chain joins TRBV23-1 to TRBJ2-6; TRBD1 is a possible D gene (5 bases). TRBV23-1 counts as an open reading frame of uncertain function. This CDR3 region has 16 residues. Between the trimmed V and J ends, which lost 8 bases and 0 bases, there was a span of 14 bases. For the CDR3, the DNA is TGCGCCAGCCACCAGGGCGGCAGCTCTGGGGCCAACGTCCTGACTTTC. This sequence encodes CASHQGGSSGANVLTF.

This clone was detected only a few times. The V call is TRBV6-2 or TRBV6-3, the J call TRBJ1-5; tentatively, D is TRBD1 (5 bases). The V end lost 2 bases, the J end lost 6 bases, and 11 bases lay between the germline ends. Germline V gives CDR1 MNHEY, CDR2 SVGEGT. This CDR3 is built from 14 residues. This CDR3 reads CASSYRTGGQPQHF. Here the CDR3 DNA reads TGTGCCAGCAGTTACCGGACGGGGGGTCAGCCCCAGCATTTT.

The J gene is TRBJ1-1, the V gene TRBV5-4, with 7 bases aligning to TRBD1. The CDR3 has 15 amino acids. Trimming removed 5 bases from V and 1 base from J; junction bases left unmatched: 8. Germline loops: CDR1 SGHNT, CDR2 YYREEE (reference sequence). CDR3 nucleotide sequence: TGTGCCAGCAGTGACAGGGTTCGGAGGAACACTGAAGCTTTCTTT. This gives the protein CASSDRVRRNTEAFF.

This clone is a singleton in its sample. The chain uses TRBV9 and TRBJ1-4; a possible D gene is TRBD1 (6 bases). In germline, CDR1 is SGDLS, CDR2 YYNGEE. The CDR3 contains 17 residues. Deletions cut 4 bases from V and 7 bases from J, with 23 bases between. CDR3 residues: CASSPRGGGKLSEKLFF. CDR3 coding DNA: TGTGCCAGCAGCCCCCGCGGAGGGGGTAAACTTAGTGAAAAACTGTTTTTT.

The V call is TRBV25-1, the J call TRBJ1-4; D ambiguous. The V and J ends lost 1 base and 7 bases respectively, with 7 bases between them. CDR1 is MGHDK, CDR2 SYGVNS, per germline. This CDR3 region has 13 residues. The CDR3 DNA reads as TGTGCCAGCAGTGAATGGGGTGGTGAAAAACTGTTTTTT. Protein: CASSEWGGEKLFF.

The chain joins TRBV11-3 to TRBJ2-1, with D tentatively TRBD2 (7 bases). The V gene lost 1 base and the J gene lost 6 bases, with 16 bases spanning the gap. CDR1 and CDR2 (germline): SGHNT, YENEEA. This CDR3 region has 16 residues. Here the CDR3 reads CASSLGVGASGNEQFF. CDR3 DNA: TGTGCCAGCAGCTTAGGCGTGGGGGCTAGCGGCAATGAGCAGTTCTTC.

The gene calls are TRBV18 and TRBJ1-5; no firm D call. This CDR3 has 13 amino acids. V was trimmed by 2 bases and J by 3 bases, leaving 5 bases between them. Germline lookup yields CDR1 KGHSH and CDR2 LQKENI. The CDR3 here is CASSPSINQPQHF. Here the CDR3 DNA reads TGTGCCAGCTCACCAAGTATCAATCAGCCCCAGCATTTT.

This clone was found once. CDR3 nucleotides: TGTGCCAGCAGCCCTCACATGGGGGGGAACACTGAAGCTTTCTTT. Its protein product is CASSPHMGGNTEAFF. V is TRBV9 and J is TRBJ1-1; tentatively, D is TRBD1 (5 bases). Trimming took off 4 bases at V and 1 base at J, with 14 bases between the two ends. CDR3 length: 15 residues. Germline loops: CDR1 SGDLS, CDR2 YYNGEE.

The J gene is TRBJ1-3, the V gene TRBV7-9, with D hard to call. Trimming removed 5 bases from V and 0 bases from J, with 20 bases in between. The germline CDR1 and CDR2 sequences are SEHNR and FQNEAQ (reference sequence). The CDR3 spans 18 residues. The DNA for the CDR3 is TGTGCCAGCAGCCAACCCGCGGGCGGAGGCCACTCTGGAAACACCATATATTTT. Its protein is CASSQPAGGGHSGNTIYF.

A single count supports this clone. The chain combines TRBV6-5 with TRBJ2-6; no firm D call. CDR1 MNHEY and CDR2 SVGAGI come from the germline V gene. The V and J ends lost 4 bases and 2 bases respectively, with 9 bases between them. The CDR3 sequence is 15 residues long. Here the CDR3 DNA reads TGTGCCAGCAGTTCGTGGGCCGCTGGGGCCAACGTCCTGACTTTC. Protein sequence: CASSSWAAGANVLTF.

The genes are TRBV9 and TRBJ1-3; D gene uncertain. Trimming cost V 4 bases and J 4 bases, with 6 bases left between them. Per germline, CDR1 SGDLS and CDR2 YYNGEE. The CDR3 length is 12 residues. CDR3 sequence: CASSLEGNTIYF. For the CDR3, the DNA is TGTGCCAGCAGCCTAGAAGGAAACACCATATATTTT.

This sequence joins TRBV2 and TRBJ1-1; 8 nucleotides agree with TRBD1. Germline V CDR1 and CDR2: SNHLY, FYNNEI. The length of the CDR3 is 13 residues. After removal of 7 bases from V and 4 bases from J, the junction contained 5 bases not matched to a gene. CDR3 in amino acids: CASNRGESTEAFF. The CDR3 DNA sequence: TGTGCCAGCAACAGGGGGGAGAGCACTGAAGCTTTCTTT.

In DNA form, the CDR3 reads TGTGCCAGCAGTTCCCGGGACTACACCTACGAGCAGTACTTC. This encodes CASSSRDYTYEQYF. The chain couples TRBV7-9 to TRBJ2-7; TRBD2 matches at 7 bases. CDR3 length equals 14 residues. The V gene end was trimmed by 6 bases and the J gene end by 2 bases; junction bases not matched to a gene: 7. Germline CDR1 reads SEHNR; CDR2 reads FQNEAQ (reference sequence).

The chain joins TRBV18 to TRBJ2-7; TRBD2 matches 9 bases. This CDR3 comprises 14 residues. Looked up from germline, CDR1 is KGHSH and CDR2 is LQKENI. The J segment lost 4 bases and the V segment lost 3 bases, leaving 4 bases of the junction unmatched. The CDR3 loop reads CASSPAGGAYEQYF. The CDR3 bases are TGTGCCAGCTCACCCGCGGGGGGGGCGTACGAGCAGTACTTC.

The V gene is TRBV5-8, the J gene TRBJ1-2; maybe TRBD1 (5 bases). V dropped 2 bases and J dropped 1 base, with 9 bases sitting between them. The CDR3 sequence is 14 residues long. Looked up from germline, CDR1 is SGHTS and CDR2 is YDEGEE. CDR3 residues: CASSLPGLNYGYTF. CDR3 nucleotide sequence: TGTGCCAGCAGCTTACCGGGACTTAACTATGGCTACACCTTC.

This rearrangement joins TRBV4-3 to TRBJ1-6, with TRBD1 matching over 7 bases. The CDR3 totals 14 residues. The germline CDR1 and CDR2 sequences are LGHNA and YSLEER. Trimming cost V 3 bases and J 16 bases; bases outside gene matches: 12. CDR3 in DNA: TGCGCCAGCAGCCAGTCGGACAGGAGGTCCAAACTCCACTTT. Translation: CASSQSDRRSKLHF.